This TCR beta chain was identified during a study of CD8+ T cells in alopecia areata. cDNA reverse transcribed from extracted RNA served as the sequencing template. Repertoires were generated with immunoSEQ multiplex PCR, while TCRdb's copy carries only in-frame clones and drops some. Found here are about 220,000 clones, around 57% of them singletons; the top ten hold 1.6%. In the case of this clone: Its antigen is unidentified.

Indicated treatment: oral pan-JAK inhibitor, 5-10 mg twice daily. Trimming left V 4 bases short and J 1 base short, with 9 bases between. The CDR3 covers 14 residues. Germline loops: CDR1 MNHEY, CDR2 SVGAGI. Overall study findings and caveats: Patients shared TCRs less clearly than mice did, possibly for HLA-related reasons.

The rearrangement links TRBV6-5 to TRBJ2-3; D gene uncertain. The clonotype was recovered from a human donor with alopecia areata. Source: CD4+ T cells sorted from blood, taken at week 4, from a patient treated with tofacitinib. In DNA form, the CDR3 reads TGTGCCAGCAGTTGGTCGAGTGGCACAGATACGCAGTATTTT. Amino acids: CASSWSSGTDTQYF.